The 28 T cell receptor beta chains given below trace back to one sample, sequenced in a study of PD-1 blockade in classical Hodgkin lymphoma. The assay was immunoSEQ multiplex PCR, and TCRdb's table has in-frame clones only and misses some. The table shows around 150,000 clones, with 78% occurring only once. Patients all relapsed after autologous stem cell transplantation, and there was variation in brentuximab vedotin exposure. Sequenced material: peripheral blood mononuclear cells (PBMCs), taken before the second cycle of nivolumab. Receptors originate from a human donor with classical Hodgkin lymphoma.

This rearrangement joins TRBV28 to TRBJ2-5, with 9 bases fitting TRBD2. CDR1 and CDR2 from the germline V gene are MDHEN and SYDVKM. With 11 bases clipped from V and 5 bases from J, the junction kept 9 bases outside the gene matches. CDR3 length equals 13 residues. The CDR3: CAVEREAPETQYF. CDR3 DNA sequence: TGTGCCGTAGAGCGGGAGGCCCCGGAGACCCAGTACTTC.

The chain joins TRBV19 to TRBJ2-7, with D possibly matching TRBD1 (8 bases). CDR3 length: 14 amino acids. The V end lost 3 bases, the J end lost 5 bases, and 14 bases lay between the germline ends. Germline CDR1 reads LNHDA; CDR2 reads SQIVND (reference sequence). The CDR3: CASSIGGGQDEQYF. The CDR3 nucleotides are TGTGCCAGTAGTATTGGGGGGGGACAGGACGAGCAGTACTTC. Combining the CDR3 with reference TRBV19 and TRBJ2-7 gives the whole variable domain DGGITQSPKYLFRKEGQNVTLSCEQNLNHDAMYWYRQDPGQGLRLIYYSQIVNDFQKGDIAEGYSVSREKKESFPLTVTSAQKNPTAFYLCASSIGGGQDEQYFGPGTRLTVT.

The chain recombines TRBV7-2 with TRBJ2-1; the match to TRBD2 covers 14 bases. The junction had 2 bases not matched to a gene; V was cut back by 4 bases and J by 9 bases. The CDR3 runs to 14 residues. Looked up from germline, CDR1 is SGHTA and CDR2 is FQGNSA. For the CDR3, the DNA is TGTGCCAGCAGCTCCGGACTAGCGGGGGGTGAGCAGTTCTTC. Its translation is CASSSGLAGGEQFF.

The V call is TRBV6-6, the J call TRBJ2-5, with unresolved D. V lost 2 bases and J lost 4, with 8 bases in between. CDR1 is MNHNY and CDR2 is SVGAGI in the germline V gene (reference sequence). The CDR3 totals 13 residues. The CDR3 region has the DNA TGTGCCAGCAGTTACGTGGGTACAGAGACCCAGTACTTC. This encodes CASSYVGTETQYF.

In DNA, the CDR3 is TGTGCCAGCAGCGTAGCGGGGGGGCTGAACACTGAAGCTTTCTTT. Protein sequence: CASSVAGGLNTEAFF. The chain uses TRBV9 and TRBJ1-1; TRBD1 is a possible D gene (6 bases). Germline CDR1 reads SGDLS; CDR2 reads YYNGEE. Trimming pared 0 bases from V and 0 bases from J, leaving 9 bases between. The CDR3 runs 15 residues.

The J gene is TRBJ2-4, the V gene TRBV7-2, with a tentative D call TRBD2 (6 bases). The V end lost 4 bases, the J end lost 5 bases, and 12 bases lay between the germline ends. This CDR3 comprises 14 residues. The germline V gene has CDR1 SGHTA and CDR2 FQGNSA. The DNA of the CDR3 is TGTGCCAGCAGCTCTCCGGGGGATGAAAACATTCAGTACTTC. Translated, it gives CASSSPGDENIQYF.

This clone was seen only once. In DNA form, the CDR3 reads TGTGCCATCAGTCTGGGGATGGCAGATACGCAGTATTTT. Amino acid sequence: CAISLGMADTQYF. The chain recombines TRBV10-3 with TRBJ2-3; D gene unclear. This CDR3 is 13 amino acids long. V lost 5 bases and J 4 bases, leaving 10 bases between the germline ends. Germline lookup yields CDR1 ENHRY and CDR2 SYGVKD.

This chain joins TRBV19 and TRBJ1-5; D unclear. V dropped 4 bases and J dropped 7 bases, with 11 bases sitting between them. The CDR3 consists of 13 residues. The germline V gene has CDR1 LNHDA and CDR2 SQIVND (reference sequence). The CDR3 DNA reads as TGTGCCAGTAGTAGTCTCAGCGGACAGCCCCAGCATTTT. It yields the protein CASSSLSGQPQHF.

The V call is TRBV4-2, the J call TRBJ2-7; D unclear. CDR3 length equals 12 residues. V shed 1 base and J shed 3 bases, with 4 bases lying between them. In germline, CDR1 is LGHNA, CDR2 YNFKEQ. CDR3 nucleotides: TGTGCCAGCAGCCAAGCCGGCTACGAGCAGTACTTC. It encodes CASSQAGYEQYF.

V is TRBV6-5 and J is TRBJ1-1, with D unresolved. Germline-derived CDR1 and CDR2 are MNHEY and SVGAGI. This CDR3 is 13 amino acids long. Trimming took 2 bases from V and 1 from J, leaving 5 bases between them. The CDR3 nucleotides are TGTGCCAGCAGTTACCGAAAGAACACTGAAGCTTTCTTT. This sequence encodes CASSYRKNTEAFF.

This clone was counted a few times. V gene TRBV4-2 combines with J gene TRBJ2-7; 9 nucleotides match TRBD2. V shed 4 bases and J 0 bases; nucleotides not matched to a gene: 25. Per germline, CDR1 LGHNA and CDR2 YNFKEQ. This CDR3 is built from 22 residues. This chain's CDR3 is CASSLTLQASGTPKLSSYEQYF. The CDR3 coding sequence is TGTGCCAGCAGCCTTACCCTCCAGGCTAGCGGGACTCCAAAACTTAGCTCCTACGAGCAGTACTTC.

This chain links TRBV20-1 with TRBJ1-2; D gene unclear. CDR3 length equals 11 residues. Trimming cost V 7 bases and J 1 base, with 7 bases left between them. Germline V CDR1 and CDR2: DFQATT, SNEGSKA (reference sequence). CDR3 bases: TGCAGTGTTCGACATAACTATGGCTACACCTTC. Translation: CSVRHNYGYTF.

The chain has TRBV18 and TRBJ1-1; the D is unclear. Trimming cost V 3 bases and J 1 base, with 6 bases left between them. Germline-derived CDR1 and CDR2 are KGHSH and LQKENI. CDR3 length: 13 amino acids. This chain's CDR3 is CASSPTENTEAFF. DNA for the CDR3: TGTGCCAGCTCACCTACAGAGAACACTGAAGCTTTCTTT.

The V call is TRBV11-1, the J call TRBJ2-5, with a tentative D call TRBD1 (6 bases). Trimming removed 5 bases at V and 2 bases at J, with 15 bases between. CDR1 and CDR2 (germline): SGHAT, FQDESV (reference sequence). The CDR3 runs to 15 residues. Here the CDR3 reads CASSPDRISQETQYF. The CDR3 DNA sequence: TGTGCCAGCAGCCCCGACAGGATCTCACAAGAGACCCAGTACTTC.

The sample holds a few counts of this clone. V gene TRBV15 combines with J gene TRBJ2-7; TRBD2 might be the D (6 bases). The CDR3 runs to 13 residues. Germline loops: CDR1 LNHNV, CDR2 YYDKDF (reference sequence). The ends were cut back, 5 bases at V and 5 bases at J, with 13 bases in the middle. The CDR3, as DNA: TGTGCCACCAGCTGGAGACTAGTAGACGAGCAGTACTTC. It yields the protein CATSWRLVDEQYF.

The rearrangement links TRBV5-1 to TRBJ1-1, with D tentatively TRBD1 (5 bases). Deletions cut 3 bases from V and 4 bases from J, with 13 bases between. Germline CDR1 and CDR2: SGHRS and YFSETQ. The CDR3 is made up of 14 amino acids. As DNA, the CDR3 is TGCGCCAGCAGCTCCCGACAGTCTGGCACTGAAGCTTTCTTT. Amino acids: CASSSRQSGTEAFF.

Only a few counts were recorded for this clone. The chain links TRBV27 to TRBJ2-7; 7 bases line up with TRBD2. After removal of 3 bases from V and 4 bases from J, the junction contained 12 bases not matched to a gene. CDR3 size: 16 residues. CDR1 and CDR2 from the germline V gene are MNHEY and SMNVEV (reference sequence). DNA for the CDR3: TGTGCCAGCAGTTTCCCTTCGATCCTAGCGGTATACGAGCAGTACTTC. Its protein is CASSFPSILAVYEQYF.

The chain links TRBV6-1 to TRBJ2-7; D assignment may be TRBD1 or TRBD2 (5 bases each). This CDR3 spans 14 amino acids. Germline V CDR1 and CDR2: MNHNS, SASEGT. The V and J ends lost 7 bases and 3 bases respectively, with 16 bases between them. CDR3 nucleotide sequence: TGTGCCAGCAACATCCCGGGGACGGTCTACGAGCAGTACTTC. Its protein product is CASNIPGTVYEQYF.

The rearrangement links TRBV7-9 to TRBJ2-1, with 10 bases lining up with TRBD1. Germline assignment: CDR1 SEHNR and CDR2 FQNEAQ (reference sequence). The CDR3 is made up of 17 amino acids. Trimming took 3 bases from V and 4 from J; bases not matched to a gene: 9. CDR3 nucleotides: TGTGCCAGCAGCTTGATCCGCGGGACAGGGGCTTACAATGAGCAGTTCTTC. Protein sequence: CASSLIRGTGAYNEQFF.

This clone was recorded a few times. This chain connects TRBV6-6 to TRBJ2-7; D gene uncertain. Trimming took 2 bases from V and 3 from J, leaving 8 bases between them. The V gene's germline CDR1 is MNHNY and CDR2 SVGAGI (reference sequence). The CDR3 is made up of 13 amino acids. CDR3 DNA: TGTGCCAGCAGTTACCCAACAGACTACGAGCAGTACTTC. Its protein is CASSYPTDYEQYF.

The gene calls are TRBV5-1 and TRBJ2-7; 14 nucleotides line up with TRBD2. This CDR3 region has 14 residues. CDR1 and CDR2 from the germline V gene are SGHRS and YFSETQ. Trimming at V came to 6 bases and at J to 5 bases, leaving 4 bases not matched to a gene. In DNA, the CDR3 is TGCGCCAGCATTTCGGGACTAGCGGGAGACGAGCAGTACTTC. Protein: CASISGLAGDEQYF.

The genes are TRBV25-1 and TRBJ2-5; perhaps TRBD1 as D (6 bases). CDR1 MGHDK and CDR2 SYGVNS come from the germline V gene. This CDR3 contains 12 residues. The germline V and J ends were trimmed by 9 bases and 5 bases, with 13 bases remaining between them. CDR3: CASSGETETQYF. CDR3 sequence (DNA): TGTGCCAGTTCAGGGGAGACTGAGACCCAGTACTTC.

The J gene is TRBJ2-5, the V gene TRBV29-1, with D perhaps matching TRBD1 (5 bases). With the DNA end fitting TRBJ2-7 better, the J assignment may be wrong. The CDR3 covers 13 residues. Germline V CDR1 and CDR2: SQVTM, ANQGSEA. In nucleotides, the CDR3 is TGCAGCGTTGATGGGCAGGGAAGCTACGAGCAGTACTTC. This encodes CSVDGQGSYEQYF.

This clone appeared a few times. This chain uses TRBV5-5 with TRBJ1-5; weak D call: TRBD1 (5 bases). V was shortened by 0 bases and J by 10 bases, with 26 bases between the two germline ends. The CDR3 extends over 18 amino acids. The V gene's germline CDR1 is SGHKS and CDR2 YYEKEE (reference sequence). CDR3 loop: CASSLDVIGTQFGLPQHF. The CDR3 DNA follows: TGTGCCAGCAGCTTGGACGTCATAGGGACCCAGTTCGGTCTTCCCCAGCATTTT.

With regard to this clone: Sequence at one end of the junction differs from germline and may be a read error. CDR3 in DNA: TGTGCCAGCAGTTACACGGACAGGGTGGAGACAGATACGCAATATTTT. Its protein product is CASSYTDRVETDTQYF. The chain employs TRBV6-5 and TRBJ2-3; TRBD1 agrees at 8 bases. In germline, CDR1 is MNHEY, CDR2 SVGAGI. The CDR3 extends over 16 amino acids.

The gene calls are TRBV2 and TRBJ2-5; TRBD1 is a possible D gene (6 bases). V dropped 6 bases and J dropped 5 bases, with 7 bases sitting between them. This CDR3 contains 11 residues. CDR1 is SNHLY, CDR2 FYNNEI, per germline. The CDR3 sequence: CASSDRETQYF. For the CDR3, the DNA is TGTGCCAGCAGCGACAGGGAGACCCAGTACTTC.

This chain links TRBV28 with TRBJ2-7; weak D call: TRBD1 (5 bases). Germline V gene lookup returns CDR1 MDHEN and CDR2 SYDVKM. The CDR3 covers 12 residues. The V end was cut by 3 bases, the J end by 6 bases, with 9 bases between. The CDR3 protein is CASSFPRGEQYF. The CDR3 coding sequence is TGTGCCAGCAGTTTTCCAAGGGGCGAGCAGTACTTC.

The chain is built from TRBV27 and TRBJ2-3; D is undetermined. The CDR3 consists of 13 residues. Germline CDR1 is MNHEY and CDR2 is SMNVEV (reference sequence). V lost 5 bases to trimming and J lost 4 bases, with 10 bases between them. This CDR3 reads CASSAKTSDTQYF. CDR3 sequence (DNA): TGTGCCAGCAGTGCTAAGACTTCAGATACGCAGTATTTT.